These 29 T cell receptor beta chains came from one sample sequenced in a study of CD8+CD57+ T cells in acquired aplastic anemia. Profiling that covered TCR beta VDJ and CDR3 relied on genomic DNA as its template. One entry per CDR3 protein, called by TCRdb with MiXCR from the reads. The sample shows 260,000 or so distinct CDR3 sequences, less than 85% of them seen only once. Previously, flow cytometry had revealed CD8+CD57+ cell expansion in the patients chosen for sequencing. Sequencing was done on a sample of sorted CD4+, CD8+, or CD8+CD57+ T cells (not recorded which) from PBMCs. These receptors originate from a human donor with aplastic anemia.

On this clonotype itself: The CDR3 carries no conserved terminal phenylalanine or tryptophan, so it likely arises from a read error. The DNA is left out, because the CDR3 cannot be placed on it with certainty; the CDR3 is given as TCRdb lists it. The gene calls are TRBV7-8 and TRBJ2-3; no DNA check was done on the table's D call, TRBD1. Germline lookup yields CDR1 SGHVS and CDR2 FQNEAQ. With termini counted, the CDR3 has 13 amino acids. CDR3 region: CASSYAGAAETQY.

The chain recombines TRBV7-3 with TRBJ1-2; 8 nucleotides line up with TRBD1. In germline, CDR1 is SGHTA, CDR2 FQGTGA. This CDR3 region has 16 residues. The J segment lost 8 bases and the V segment lost 1 base, leaving 12 bases of the junction unmatched. In nucleotides, the CDR3 is TGTGCCAGCAGCTTAAACCCGGGACAGGTGATGAAAGGCTACACCTTC. Its protein is CASSLNPGQVMKGYTF.

Worth noting for this clonotype: Since no conserved phenylalanine or tryptophan closes the CDR3, a read error is the likely cause. The DNA is omitted, as the CDR3 cannot be located on it reliably, and the CDR3 follows TCRdb's listing. The chain recombines TRBV7-9 with TRBJ2-3. The CDR3 length is 13 residues, termini included. The germline gives CDR1 SEHNR, CDR2 FQNEAQ (reference sequence). CDR3 sequence reads: CASSVGGQFSEQY.

In regard to this clonotype: The junction does not match germline at one end; this may be a read error. The chain carries TRBV9 and TRBJ1-2; D may be TRBD1 (5 bases). The CDR3 sequence is 14 residues long. Germline V gene data show CDR1 as SGDLS and CDR2 as YYNGEE. CDR3: CASSGEGDPKDGSF. As DNA, the CDR3 is TGTGCCAGCAGCGGCGAAGGGGACCCGAAGGATGGCTCCTTC.

A remark on this clonotype: Here the CDR3 omits its conserved ending phenylalanine or tryptophan, so a read error is the likely source. The limits of the CDR3 on the DNA are not certain, so only TCRdb's listed CDR3 is given. The genes are TRBV10-3 and TRBJ2-7; the tabulated D call, TRBD1, remains unverified against the DNA. Germline CDR1 reads ENHRY; CDR2 reads SYGVKD. The CDR3 contains 14 residues when both ends are counted. CDR3 residues: CAISLGGLTNEPQY.

About this clonotype: In this CDR3 the conserved last residue, phenylalanine or tryptophan, is missing, so a read error is likely. Because the CDR3's place on the DNA is in doubt, the DNA is left out and the CDR3 is given as listed by TCRdb. This CDR3 reads CASSVAGIYGQFFGPV. This sequence joins TRBV2 and TRBJ2-6; TRBD1 is the table's D call and was not checked against the DNA. CDR1 is SNHLY, CDR2 FYNNEI, per germline. From its first to its last residue, the CDR3 has 16 amino acids.

The V gene is TRBV29-1, the J gene TRBJ2-3; weak D call: TRBD2 (6 bases). Trimming cost V 0 bases and J 11 bases, with 15 bases left between them. The CDR3 has 13 amino acids. The V gene's germline CDR1 is SQVTM and CDR2 ANQGSEA. CDR3 sequence: CSVEDPRRGGQYF. The CDR3, as DNA: TGCAGCGTTGAAGATCCGCGACGGGGAGGGCAGTATTTT.

This clonotype was recorded at least ten times. The CDR3 region is CASSPGTGEHYGYTF. The CDR3 DNA sequence: TGCGCCAGCAGCCCGGGAACAGGGGAGCACTATGGCTACACCTTC. The rearrangement uses TRBV4-3 and TRBJ1-2, with 7 nucleotides matching TRBD1. The CDR3 runs to 15 residues. Trimming at V came to 4 bases and at J to 3 bases, leaving 8 bases not matched to a gene. Per the germline V gene, CDR1 is LGHNA and CDR2 is YSLEER.

As concerns this clonotype: The junction departs from the called germline gene at one end, perhaps through a read error. V gene TRBV10-3 combines with J gene TRBJ2-1; the D gene is possibly TRBD1 (7 bases). Germline loops: CDR1 ENHRY, CDR2 SYGVKD. The CDR3 covers 15 residues. The CDR3 DNA is TGTGCCATCAGCCAGGGGGGCCTTAACACTCAGCCCCAGCTCTTC. Encoded protein: CAISQGGLNTQPQLF.

Only a few counts were recorded for this clonotype. V is TRBV24-1 and J is TRBJ2-3; no clear D. Germline V gene data show CDR1 as KGHDR and CDR2 as SFDVKD. The V gene lost 6 bases and the J gene lost 3 bases, with 12 bases spanning the gap. This CDR3 comprises 14 residues. The DNA for the CDR3 is TGTGCCACCAGTCCAGACCTCGATACAGATACGCAGTATTTT. Encoded protein: CATSPDLDTDTQYF.

CDR3 sequence reads: CASSPDRGGSPLHF. DNA for the CDR3: TGTGCCAGCAGTCCCGACAGGGGAGGTTCACCCCTCCACTTT. V gene TRBV6-5 combines with J gene TRBJ1-6, with TRBD1 matching 8 bases. The germline V gene has CDR1 MNHEY and CDR2 SVGAGI. The CDR3 length is 14 residues. The V and J ends lost 5 bases and 9 bases, in that order; junction bases with no gene match: 6.

This clonotype was recorded once. The chain recombines TRBV2 with TRBJ1-2; TRBD1 might be the D (6 bases). CDR3 length: 14 amino acids. V was trimmed by 6 bases and J by 0 bases, leaving 11 bases between them. Germline V gives CDR1 SNHLY, CDR2 FYNNEI. CDR3 nucleotide sequence: TGTGCCAGCAGATGGGGGGCAGCTAACTATGGCTACACCTTC. It encodes CASRWGAANYGYTF.

The chain links TRBV7-9 to TRBJ2-6; weak D call: TRBD2 (5 bases). The CDR3 has 17 amino acids. The V end lost 3 bases, the J end lost 11 bases, and 23 bases lay between the germline ends. Germline values: CDR1 SEHNR, CDR2 FQNEAQ (reference sequence). The CDR3 region is CASSFGSALSSSYVLTF. As DNA, the CDR3 is TGTGCCAGCAGCTTTGGGAGCGCCCTGAGCAGTTCTTACGTCCTGACTTTC.

On this clonotype itself: At one end the junction does not follow the germline gene, possibly because of a read error. The chain is built from TRBV7-8 and TRBJ2-1; D call uncertain. The CDR3 contains 15 residues. From germline, CDR1 is SGHVS and CDR2 FQNEAQ. Written as DNA, the CDR3 is TGTGCCAGCAGTATAGCTAGAGGTGCCTATACGCAGCATTTCTTC. Amino acid sequence: CASSIARGAYTQHFF.

This clonotype has only a few counts. The J gene is TRBJ1-5, the V gene TRBV19; D call uncertain. CDR1 and CDR2 from the germline V gene are LNHDA and SQIVND (reference sequence). V gave up 3 bases and J gave up 4 bases, with 10 bases separating them. There are 14 residues in the CDR3. CDR3 protein: CASSIDGGNQPQHF. CDR3 bases: TGTGCCAGTAGTATCGACGGAGGGAATCAGCCCCAGCATTTT.

In regard to this clonotype: The CDR3 does not close with the conserved phenylalanine or tryptophan, likely indicating a read error. It is unclear where the CDR3 begins or ends on the DNA, so no DNA is shown, and the CDR3 is as TCRdb lists it. V gene TRBV7-9 combines with J gene TRBJ2-3; TRBD1 was called by the table and not checked on the DNA. The CDR3 is made up of 13 amino acids, end residues included. CDR1 and CDR2 from the germline V gene are SEHNR and FQNEAQ (reference sequence). Here the CDR3 reads CASSHAYSDTQGM.

This chain links TRBV7-8 with TRBJ2-3; D unresolved. The CDR3 spans 14 residues. V was pared by 2 bases and J by 10 bases, with 16 bases between. The V gene's germline CDR1 is SGHVS and CDR2 FQNEAQ. CDR3 coding DNA: TGTGCCAGCAGCTTACATGCAGACCGCAAAGCGCAGTATTTT. As protein: CASSLHADRKAQYF. The full variable domain, completed using reference TRBV7-8 and TRBJ2-3, is GAGVSQSPRYKVAKRGQDVALRCDPISGHVSLFWYQQALGQGPEFLTYFQNEAQLDKSGLPSDRFFAERPEGSVSTLKIQRTQQEDSAVYLCASSLHADRKAQYFGPGTRLTVL.

V usage is TRBV9 and J usage is TRBJ2-3; 7 nucleotides match TRBD2. The CDR3 is made up of 13 amino acids. Losses at the gene ends were 7 bases for V and 13 bases for J; bases not matched to a gene: 15. Per the germline V gene, CDR1 is SGDLS and CDR2 is YYNGEE. The chain's CDR3 is CASGDYRTSTKYF. DNA of the CDR3: TGTGCCAGCGGGGACTACCGCACATCTACCAAGTATTTT.

This clonotype was detected only a few times. The chain joins TRBV29-1 to TRBJ2-1; D is perhaps TRBD1 (5 bases). The V gene's germline CDR1 is SQVTM and CDR2 ANQGSEA. V dropped 2 bases and J dropped 7 bases, with 9 bases sitting between them. This CDR3 comprises 12 residues. The CDR3 sequence: CSVETNRNEQFF. CDR3 DNA sequence: TGCAGCGTTGAAACTAACAGGAATGAGCAGTTCTTC.

The CDR3 nucleotides are TGTGCCAGCACCCTAGGGAGGGGCCGCTCTGGGGACAACCAGTTCTTC. Translation gives CASTLGRGRSGDNQFF. The chain has TRBV7-6 and TRBJ2-1; perhaps TRBD2 as D (7 bases). Germline values: CDR1 SGHVS, CDR2 FNYEAQ. V dropped 7 bases and J dropped 13 bases, with 29 bases sitting between them. CDR3 size: 16 residues.

A note on this clonotype: One end of the junction varies from germline; a read error may be responsible. This sequence joins TRBV2 and TRBJ2-1; the match to TRBD2 covers 8 bases. The CDR3 totals 13 residues. Germline V lookup: CDR1 SNHLY, CDR2 FYNNEI. The CDR3 loop is CASGPAAGGTQFF. The DNA of the CDR3 is TGTGCCAGCGGGCCCGCGGCGGGAGGTACGCAGTTTTTT.

The table lists this clonotype with many counts. This chain connects TRBV4-1 to TRBJ2-7, with TRBD1 identical over 9 bases. Germline CDR1 and CDR2: MGHRA and YSYEKL. With 2 bases clipped from V and 1 base from J, the junction kept 6 bases outside the gene matches. This CDR3 region has 16 residues. The chain's CDR3 is CASSQSTGGESYEQYF. CDR3 bases: TGCGCCAGCAGCCAATCAACAGGGGGCGAGTCCTACGAGCAGTACTTC.

This clonotype is a singleton in its sample. The gene calls are TRBV7-9 and TRBJ1-2; 8 bases agree with TRBD1. Losses at the gene ends were 5 bases for V and 13 bases for J; bases not matched to a gene: 18. This CDR3 is built from 15 residues. Germline values: CDR1 SEHNR, CDR2 FQNEAQ (reference sequence). The CDR3 nucleotides read TGTGCCAGCAGCCTGGCAGGGGGCGCCGCCTCTAGCTGCACCTTC. This encodes CASSLAGGAASSCTF.

This clonotype was detected a few times. The rearrangement links TRBV7-8 to TRBJ2-5; D is uncertain. CDR1 is SGHVS and CDR2 is FQNEAQ in the germline V gene. Trimming removed 5 bases from V and 5 bases from J, with 6 bases in between. The CDR3 is 11 amino acids. The CDR3 spells CASSPRETQYF. The CDR3 nucleotides are TGTGCCAGCAGCCCGCGCGAGACCCAGTACTTC. The entire variable domain, with the rest obtained from reference TRBV7-8 and TRBJ2-5, is as follows: GAGVSQSPRYKVAKRGQDVALRCDPISGHVSLFWYQQALGQGPEFLTYFQNEAQLDKSGLPSDRFFAERPEGSVSTLKIQRTQQEDSAVYLCASSPRETQYFGPGTRLLVL.

V and J are TRBV2 and TRBJ2-5; D remains ambiguous. Germline lookup yields CDR1 SNHLY and CDR2 FYNNEI. The CDR3 consists of 13 residues. V was pared by 3 bases and J by 3 bases, with 8 bases between. The CDR3 DNA is TGTGCCAGCAGTGAGACCAGAGAAGAGACCCAGTACTTC. Protein sequence: CASSETREETQYF.

J is TRBJ2-7 and V is TRBV20-1; 10 bases map to TRBD2. The CDR3 runs 14 residues. V trimming: 3 bases; J trimming: 2 bases; junction bases outside the gene matches: 4. CDR1 is DFQATT, CDR2 SNEGSKA, per germline (reference sequence). The CDR3 loop reads CSARGGTSAYEQYF. CDR3 nucleotides: TGCAGTGCTAGGGGGGGGACTAGCGCCTACGAGCAGTACTTC.

Note on this clonotype: The junction departs from germline at one end; a sequencing error may be responsible. The rearrangement links TRBV9 to TRBJ1-2; a possible D gene is TRBD1 (5 bases). Germline V lookup: CDR1 SGDLS, CDR2 YYNGEE. The CDR3 runs 15 residues. The CDR3 protein is CAGSVRLGDADAYTF. The DNA for the CDR3 is TGTGCCGGCAGCGTGAGACTGGGGGACGCAGATGCCTACACCTTC.

A word on this clonotype: Germline and junction disagree at one end, which may indicate a read error. The genes are TRBV7-9 and TRBJ1-1; 7 positions match TRBD1. This CDR3 region has 15 residues. Germline-derived CDR1 and CDR2 are SEHNR and FQNEAQ (reference sequence). The CDR3 reads CASSFELRGGSEDFF. The CDR3 nucleotides are TGTGCCAGCAGCTTTGAACTGAGAGGGGGCAGTGAAGATTTCTTT.

The CDR3 coding sequence is TGTGCCAGCAGCTTGACAGCGGGCGATGGCTACACCTTC. Translated, it gives CASSLTAGDGYTF. This chain joins TRBV11-3 and TRBJ1-2; D may be TRBD1 (5 bases). The CDR3 has 13 residues. V was trimmed by 3 bases and J by 6 bases, leaving 11 bases between them. Germline CDR1 SGHNT, CDR2 YENEEA.